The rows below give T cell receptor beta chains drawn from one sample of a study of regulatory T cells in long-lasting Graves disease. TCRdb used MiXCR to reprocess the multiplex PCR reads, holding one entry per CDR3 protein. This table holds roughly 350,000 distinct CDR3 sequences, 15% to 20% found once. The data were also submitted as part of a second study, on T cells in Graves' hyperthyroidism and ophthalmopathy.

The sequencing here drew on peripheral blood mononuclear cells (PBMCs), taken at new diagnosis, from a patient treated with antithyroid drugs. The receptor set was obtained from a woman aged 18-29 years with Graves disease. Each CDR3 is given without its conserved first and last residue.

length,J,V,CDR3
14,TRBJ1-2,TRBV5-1,ASSEIPGADVYGYT
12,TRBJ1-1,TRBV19,ASSIIDSGTEAF
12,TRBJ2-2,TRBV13,ASSHRPATGELF
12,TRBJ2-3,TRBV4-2,ASSLRSSSDTQY
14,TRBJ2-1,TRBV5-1,ASSLGGGLSYNEQF
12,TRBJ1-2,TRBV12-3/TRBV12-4,ASSLLPGDYGYT
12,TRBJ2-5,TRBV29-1,SALLAGGRETQY
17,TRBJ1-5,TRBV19,ASSTRDMLVGYSNQPQH
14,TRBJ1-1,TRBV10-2,ASSPTGSTWNTEAF
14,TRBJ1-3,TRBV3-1,ASSSYLALPGNTIY
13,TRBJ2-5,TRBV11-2,ASSPRANSRETQY
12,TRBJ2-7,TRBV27,ASRPAWGAGEQY
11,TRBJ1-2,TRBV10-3,ASSSPGGCGYT
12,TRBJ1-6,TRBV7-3,ASSLTDRGSPLH
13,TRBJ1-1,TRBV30,AWRWLDRGGTEAF
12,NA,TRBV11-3,ASSRESGGATQY
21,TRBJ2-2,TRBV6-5,ASSYSWIPFPGLAGQNTGELF
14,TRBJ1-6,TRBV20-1,SARIGRRGDNSPLH
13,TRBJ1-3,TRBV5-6,ASSSQGISGNTIY
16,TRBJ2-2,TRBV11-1,ASSLRLAGFANTGELF
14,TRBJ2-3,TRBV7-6,ASSLGGVGGTDTQY
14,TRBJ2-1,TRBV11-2,ASSLERSSSYNEQF
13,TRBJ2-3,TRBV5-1,ASSRIGDATDTQY
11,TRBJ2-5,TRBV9,ASSVHAQETQY
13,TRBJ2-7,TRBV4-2,ASSLGGQGIYEQY
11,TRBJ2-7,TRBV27,ASSLQPAYEQY
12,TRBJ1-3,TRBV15,ATSSGDSGNTIY
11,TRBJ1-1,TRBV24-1,ATSDGDRTEAF
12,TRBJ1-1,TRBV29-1,SVTTERDTEEAF
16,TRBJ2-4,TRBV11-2,ASSLDPPDLLAKNIQY
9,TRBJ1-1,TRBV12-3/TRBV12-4,ASSNRVRAF
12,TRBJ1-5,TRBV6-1,ASTTGGAHQPQH
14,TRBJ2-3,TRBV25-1,ASSHDRDLSTDTQY
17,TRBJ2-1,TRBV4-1,ASSQVGLAGRVSYNEQF
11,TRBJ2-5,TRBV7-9,ASSLLTQETQY
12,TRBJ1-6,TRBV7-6,ASSLPSKGSPLH
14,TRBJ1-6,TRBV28,ASSLGGRPYNSPLH
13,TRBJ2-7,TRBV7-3,ASSLSGGLSYEQY
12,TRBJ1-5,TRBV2,ASSGVTGNQPQH
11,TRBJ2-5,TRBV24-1,ATGGGALETQY
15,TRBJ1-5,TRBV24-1,ATSDLWTGRHMQPQH
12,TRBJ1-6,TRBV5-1,ASSWSQENSPLH
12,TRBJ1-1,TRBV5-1,TSSLARVNTEAF
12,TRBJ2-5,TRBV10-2,ASRETGTGETQY
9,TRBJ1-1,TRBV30,AWSVPTEAF
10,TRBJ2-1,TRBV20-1,SAGDRGYEQF